The present T cell receptor beta chain was sequenced within a study of blood T cell repertoires in COVID-19. Turning to the study itself: Acute-phase and convalescent COVID-19 samples originated in the United States, Italy and Spain. In each case, the material was cDNA or gDNA derived from T cells, B-cell-depleted T cells, or PBMCs.

Between the trimmed V and J ends, which lost 4 bases and 15 bases, there was a span of 19 bases. This CDR3 region has 14 residues. Germline V lookup: CDR1 MNHEY, CDR2 SVGAGI. Study processing details: Amplification of reference gene primers provided the estimated nucleated cell counts. The repertoire was sequenced with immunoSEQ multiplex PCR; TCRdb's copy has only in-frame clones and lacks some. V and J calls plus clone size are reproduced from that table; the DNA served to infer D and trimming. The repertoire includes a few hundred thousand clones, 65% to 90% of them detected once, and roughly 1.4% sits in the top ten.

This chain joins TRBV6-5 and TRBJ1-6; a possible D gene is TRBD1 (5 bases). Material: peripheral blood. This TCR was recovered from a middle-aged woman who had recovered from COVID-19. CDR3 coding DNA: TGTGCCAGCAGTTCTCCAGCCACAGGCCCGGTCCTCCACTTT. This sequence encodes CASSSPATGPVLHF.